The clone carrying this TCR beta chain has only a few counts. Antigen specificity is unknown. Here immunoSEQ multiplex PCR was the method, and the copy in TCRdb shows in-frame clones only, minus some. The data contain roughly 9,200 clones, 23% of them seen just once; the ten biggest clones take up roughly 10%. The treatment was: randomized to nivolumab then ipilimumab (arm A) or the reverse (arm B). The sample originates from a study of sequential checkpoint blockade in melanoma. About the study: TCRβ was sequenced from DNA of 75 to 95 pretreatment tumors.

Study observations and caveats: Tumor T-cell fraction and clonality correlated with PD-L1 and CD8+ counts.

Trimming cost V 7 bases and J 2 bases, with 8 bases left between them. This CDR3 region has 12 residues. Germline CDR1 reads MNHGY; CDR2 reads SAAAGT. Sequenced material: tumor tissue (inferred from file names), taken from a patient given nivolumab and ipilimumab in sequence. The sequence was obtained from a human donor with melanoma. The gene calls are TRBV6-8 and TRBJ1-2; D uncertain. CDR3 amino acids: CASNPVNYGYTF. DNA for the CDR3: TGTGCCAGCAACCCCGTCAACTATGGCTACACCTTC.